Below are 5 T cell receptor beta chains sequenced from a single sample in a study of T cell clonality in common variable immunodeficiency. Points from the study as a whole: Common variable immunodeficiency TCR beta sequences reportedly had fewer deletions and N-nucleotide insertions.

For these TCRs, the target antigens are not known. Here immunoSEQ multiplex PCR was the method, and the copy in TCRdb shows in-frame clones only, minus some. The sample is made up of about 25,000 clones, none counted only once. Sequencing was carried out using peripheral blood mononuclear cells. These TCRs come from a human donor with common variable immunodeficiency.

This clone was detected many times. The read gets to within 3 residues of the CDR3 end, and the germline J gene fills in the rest. V and J are TRBV5-4 and TRBJ2-1, with 9 bases fitting TRBD2. Germline CDR1 reads SGHNT; CDR2 reads YYREEE (reference sequence). The CDR3 spans 15 residues. V lost 0 bases and J lost 9; bases outside the gene matches: 7. The sequenced part of the CDR3 DNA is TGTGCCAGCAGCTTGGAAGCGGGAGGAAGTAGTGAG. Its protein product is CASSLEAGGSSE. From start to end, the CDR3 is CASSLEAGGSSEQFF.

This clone was seen repeatedly, ten times or more. The read terminates 3 residues before the CDR3 end, so the remaining end is supplied by the germline J gene. The chain couples TRBV10-3 to TRBJ2-1, with D possibly TRBD2 on 5 matching bases. Germline assignment: CDR1 ENHRY and CDR2 SYGVKD. This CDR3 is 14 amino acids long. V was pared by 2 bases and J by 9 bases, with 14 bases between. CDR3 in amino acids: CAISETSVQTEQFF. CDR3 DNA (partial): TGTGCCATCAGTGAGACTAGTGTTCAAACTGAG.

In its sample, this clone was seen many times. The CDR3 extends 3 residues past the end of the read, so its final part is completed from the germline J gene. The chain recombines TRBV3-1 (or the pseudogene TRBV3-2) with TRBJ2-3, with 7 nucleotides matching TRBD1. Germline CDR1 is LGHDT and CDR2 is YNNKEL (reference sequence). The junction had 8 bases not matched to a gene; V was cut back by 5 bases and J by 3 bases. The length of the CDR3 is 15 residues. The DNA read from the CDR3 is TGTGCCAGCAGCATTAGGGGGCCCTCGACAGATACG. Its translation: CASSIRGPSTDT. The CDR3 reads in full as CASSIRGPSTDTQYF.

A remark on this clone: The CDR3 end falls 3 residues outside the read, so it is completed with the germline J gene. V gene TRBV6-1 combines with J gene TRBJ2-6, with D unresolved. CDR1 MNHNS and CDR2 SASEGT come from the germline V gene. Trimming took 1 base from V and 0 from J, leaving 13 bases between them. This CDR3 is built from 18 residues. This chain's CDR3 is CASSEEALGRSGANVLTF. CDR3 bases read: TGTGCCAGCAGTGAAGAAGCTTTGGGCCGCTCTGGGGCCAACGTC.

As concerns this clone: The observed sequence ends 3 residues before the CDR3 terminus, with the missing tail filled in from the germline J gene. At the DNA level, this CDR3 is encoded by other sequences in the same sample as well. J is TRBJ2-1 and V is TRBV30, with 13 bases matching TRBD2. CDR1 GTSNPN and CDR2 SVGIG come from the germline V gene (reference sequence). V gave up 1 base and J gave up 8 bases; unmatched junction bases: 5. The length of the CDR3 is 15 residues. The CDR3 bases that were read are TGTGCCTGGAGTGCCCCGGGACTAGCGGGGTATGAG. Translated, it gives CAWSAPGLAGYE. The complete CDR3 reads CAWSAPGLAGYEQFF.